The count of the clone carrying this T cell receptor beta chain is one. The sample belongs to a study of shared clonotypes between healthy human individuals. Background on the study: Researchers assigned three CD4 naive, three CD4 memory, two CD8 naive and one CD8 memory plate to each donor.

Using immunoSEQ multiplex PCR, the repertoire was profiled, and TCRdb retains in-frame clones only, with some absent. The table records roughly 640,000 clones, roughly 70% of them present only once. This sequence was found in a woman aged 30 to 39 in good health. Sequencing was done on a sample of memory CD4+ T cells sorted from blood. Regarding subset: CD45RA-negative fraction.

Here the CDR3 reads CASSEGTGRTEAFF. In DNA form, the CDR3 reads TGTGCCAGCAGTGAGGGGACAGGACGCACTGAAGCTTTCTTT. V is TRBV28 and J is TRBJ1-1; 8 nucleotides line up with TRBD1. CDR1 is MDHEN and CDR2 is SYDVKM in the germline V gene. The CDR3 sequence is 14 residues long. After removal of 5 bases from V and 4 bases from J, the junction contained 6 bases not matched to a gene.